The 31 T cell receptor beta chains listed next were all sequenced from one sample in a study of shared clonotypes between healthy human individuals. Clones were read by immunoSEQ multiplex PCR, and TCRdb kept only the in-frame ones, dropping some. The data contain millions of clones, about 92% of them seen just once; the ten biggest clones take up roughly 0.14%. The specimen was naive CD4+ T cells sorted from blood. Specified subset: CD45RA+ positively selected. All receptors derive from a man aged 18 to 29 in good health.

The CDR3 DNA reads TGTGCCAGCAGTTACGTGGGCAAGGGTCTCGATGGCTACACCTTC. It specifies CASSYVGKGLDGYTF. V and J are TRBV6-6 and TRBJ1-2, with D hard to call. This CDR3 is 15 amino acids long. The germline CDR1 and CDR2 sequences are MNHNY and SVGAGI (reference sequence). V lost 2 bases and J lost 6, with 16 bases in between.

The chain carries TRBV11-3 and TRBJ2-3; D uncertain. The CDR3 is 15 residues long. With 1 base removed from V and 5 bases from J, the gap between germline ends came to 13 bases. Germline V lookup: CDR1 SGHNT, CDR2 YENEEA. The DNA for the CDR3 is TGTGCCAGCAGCTTAGGGCCCCCAATCGGAGATACGCAGTATTTT. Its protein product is CASSLGPPIGDTQYF.

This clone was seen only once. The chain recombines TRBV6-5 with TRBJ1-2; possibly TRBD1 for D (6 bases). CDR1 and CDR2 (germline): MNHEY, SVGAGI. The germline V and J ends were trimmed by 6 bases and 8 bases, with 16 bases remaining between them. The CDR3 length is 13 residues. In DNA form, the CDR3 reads TGTGCCAGCAGCCTAACGACAGGCGTCGGCTACACCTTC. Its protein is CASSLTTGVGYTF.

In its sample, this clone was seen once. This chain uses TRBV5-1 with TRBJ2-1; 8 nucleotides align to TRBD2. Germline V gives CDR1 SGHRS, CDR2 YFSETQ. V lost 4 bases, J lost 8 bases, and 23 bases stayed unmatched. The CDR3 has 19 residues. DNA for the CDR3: TGCGCCAGCAGCCTCAGGCGTCCCCCGGCGGGAGGAAAGGGCTATGAGCAGTTCTTC. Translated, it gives CASSLRRPPAGGKGYEQFF.

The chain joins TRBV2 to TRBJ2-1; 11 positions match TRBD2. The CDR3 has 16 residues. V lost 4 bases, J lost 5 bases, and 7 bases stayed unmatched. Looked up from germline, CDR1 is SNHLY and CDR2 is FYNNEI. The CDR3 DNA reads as TGTGCCAGCAGTGCAGCCGGGACTAGCGGAAACAATGAGCAGTTCTTC. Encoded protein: CASSAAGTSGNNEQFF. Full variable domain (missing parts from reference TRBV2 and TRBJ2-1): EPEVTQTPSHQVTQMGQEVILRCVPISNHLYFYWYRQILGQKVEFLVSFYNNEISEKSEIFDDQFSVERPDGSNFTLKIRSTKLEDSAMYFCASSAAGTSGNNEQFFGPGTRLTVL.

The CDR3 sequence is CASSLSIQGSQETQYF. The CDR3 bases are TGTGCCAGCAGCCTTTCGATACAGGGGAGTCAAGAGACCCAGTACTTC. The J gene is TRBJ2-5, the V gene TRBV11-3; 7 bases fit TRBD1. The CDR3 is 16 amino acids. The germline V gene encodes CDR1 SGHNT and CDR2 YENEEA. V was pared by 5 bases and J by 2 bases, with 11 bases of the junction left unmatched.

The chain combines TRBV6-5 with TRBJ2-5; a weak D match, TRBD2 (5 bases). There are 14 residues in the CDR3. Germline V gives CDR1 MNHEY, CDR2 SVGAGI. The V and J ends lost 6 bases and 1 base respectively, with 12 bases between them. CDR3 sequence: CASSEGLIQETQYF. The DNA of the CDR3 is TGTGCCAGCAGCGAAGGACTGATCCAAGAGACCCAGTACTTC.

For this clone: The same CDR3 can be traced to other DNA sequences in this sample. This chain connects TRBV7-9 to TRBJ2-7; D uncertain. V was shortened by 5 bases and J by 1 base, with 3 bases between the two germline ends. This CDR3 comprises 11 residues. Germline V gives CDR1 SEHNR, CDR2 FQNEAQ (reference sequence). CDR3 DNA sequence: TGTGCCAGCAGCCGATCCTACGAGCAGTACTTC. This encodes CASSRSYEQYF.

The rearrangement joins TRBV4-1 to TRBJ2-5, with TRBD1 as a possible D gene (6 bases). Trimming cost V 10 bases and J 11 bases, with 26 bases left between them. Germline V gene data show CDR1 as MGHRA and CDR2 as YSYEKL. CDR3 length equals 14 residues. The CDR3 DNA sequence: TGCGCCACCTCCATCTCCCCAGTCGTCAGGGGTCAGTACTTC. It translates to CATSISPVVRGQYF.

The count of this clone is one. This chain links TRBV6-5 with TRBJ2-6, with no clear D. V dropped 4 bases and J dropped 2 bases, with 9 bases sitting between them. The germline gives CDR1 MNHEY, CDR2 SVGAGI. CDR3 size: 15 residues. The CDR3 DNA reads TGTGCCAGCAGTTTCCCGTCCCCTGGGGCCAACGTCCTGACTTTC. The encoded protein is CASSFPSPGANVLTF.

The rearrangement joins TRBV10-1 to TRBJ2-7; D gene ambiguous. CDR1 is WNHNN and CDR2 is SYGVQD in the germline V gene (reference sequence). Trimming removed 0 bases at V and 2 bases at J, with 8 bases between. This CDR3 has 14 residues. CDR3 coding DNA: TGCGCCAGCAGTGAGTCCTACGGGCCCTACGAGCAGTACTTC. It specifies CASSESYGPYEQYF.

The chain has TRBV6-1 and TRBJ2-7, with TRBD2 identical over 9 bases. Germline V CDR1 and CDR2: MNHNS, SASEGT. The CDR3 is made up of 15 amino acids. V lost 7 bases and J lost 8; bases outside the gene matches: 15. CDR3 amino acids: CASTPPGLAGRKQYF. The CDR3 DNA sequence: TGTGCCAGCACCCCCCCGGGGCTAGCGGGGCGGAAGCAGTACTTC.

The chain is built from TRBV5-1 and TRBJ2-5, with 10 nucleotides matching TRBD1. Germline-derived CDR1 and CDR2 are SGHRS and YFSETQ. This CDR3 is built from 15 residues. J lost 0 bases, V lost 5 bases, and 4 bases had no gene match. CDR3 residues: CASSRGQGDQETQYF. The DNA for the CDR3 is TGCGCCAGCAGTCGAGGACAGGGGGACCAAGAGACCCAGTACTTC.

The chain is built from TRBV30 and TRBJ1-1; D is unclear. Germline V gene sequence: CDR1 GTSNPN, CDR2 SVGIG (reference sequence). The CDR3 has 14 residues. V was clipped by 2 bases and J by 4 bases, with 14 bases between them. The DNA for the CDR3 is TGTGCCTGGAGTCTAGGCCTTTCGGGCACTGAAGCTTTCTTT. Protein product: CAWSLGLSGTEAFF.

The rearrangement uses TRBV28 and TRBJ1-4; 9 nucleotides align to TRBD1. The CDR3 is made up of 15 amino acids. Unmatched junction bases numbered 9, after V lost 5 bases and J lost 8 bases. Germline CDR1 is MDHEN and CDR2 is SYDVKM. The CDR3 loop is CASSKRTGVWEKLFF. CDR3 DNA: TGTGCCAGCAGTAAGAGGACAGGGGTTTGGGAAAAACTGTTTTTT.

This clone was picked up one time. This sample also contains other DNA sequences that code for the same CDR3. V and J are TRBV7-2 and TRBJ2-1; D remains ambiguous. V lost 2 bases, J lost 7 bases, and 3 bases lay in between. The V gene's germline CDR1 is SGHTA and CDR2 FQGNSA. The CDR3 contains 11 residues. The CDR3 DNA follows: TGTGCCAGCAGCTTAAGAAATGAGCAGTTCTTC. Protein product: CASSLRNEQFF.

CDR3 residues: CASSLVQGRGNEQFF. CDR3 nucleotide sequence: TGTGCCAGCAGCTTAGTGCAGGGGCGGGGCAATGAGCAGTTCTTC. The V gene is TRBV11-2, the J gene TRBJ2-1; either TRBD1 or TRBD2 may supply D (6 bases each). Trimming stripped 1 base from V and 6 bases from J, with 13 bases between. The CDR3 is 15 amino acids. Germline loops: CDR1 SGHAT, CDR2 FQNNGV.

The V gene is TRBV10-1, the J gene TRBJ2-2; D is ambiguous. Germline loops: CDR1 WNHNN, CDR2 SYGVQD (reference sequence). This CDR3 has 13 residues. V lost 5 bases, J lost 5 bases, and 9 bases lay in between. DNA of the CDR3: TGCGCCAGCAGTCGGGTCCAAACCGGGGAGCTGTTTTTT. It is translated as CASSRVQTGELFF.

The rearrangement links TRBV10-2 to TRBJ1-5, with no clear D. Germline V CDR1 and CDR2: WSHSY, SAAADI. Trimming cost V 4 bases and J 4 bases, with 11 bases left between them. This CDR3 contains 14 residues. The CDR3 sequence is CASSGPFGNQPQHF. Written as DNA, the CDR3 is TGCGCCAGCAGTGGGCCCTTTGGGAATCAGCCCCAGCATTTT.

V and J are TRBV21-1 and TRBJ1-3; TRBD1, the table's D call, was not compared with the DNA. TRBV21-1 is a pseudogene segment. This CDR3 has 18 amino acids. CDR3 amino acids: CASSTSTDRASSGNTIYF. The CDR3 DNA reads TGTGCCAGCAGCACCTCTACCGACAGGGCGAGCTCTGGAAACACCATATATTTT.

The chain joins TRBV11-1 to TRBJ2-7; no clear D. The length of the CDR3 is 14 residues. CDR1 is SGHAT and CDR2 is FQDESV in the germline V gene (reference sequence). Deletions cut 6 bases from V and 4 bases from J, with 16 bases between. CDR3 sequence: CASRSPGSLYEQYF. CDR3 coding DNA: TGTGCCAGCAGGTCCCCAGGATCACTTTACGAGCAGTACTTC.

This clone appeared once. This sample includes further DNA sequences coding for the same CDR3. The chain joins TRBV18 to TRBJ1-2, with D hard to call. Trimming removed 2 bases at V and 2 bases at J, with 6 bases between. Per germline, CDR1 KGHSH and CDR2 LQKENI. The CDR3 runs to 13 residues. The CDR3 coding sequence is TGTGCCAGCTCACCAACGGGAAACTATGGCTACACCTTC. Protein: CASSPTGNYGYTF.

CDR3 residues: CASSRRQENYGYTF. CDR3 nucleotides: TGCGCCAGCAGCCGACGACAGGAGAACTATGGCTACACCTTC. The genes are TRBV4-1 and TRBJ1-2, with D possibly being TRBD1 (6 bases). The V and J ends lost 4 bases and 2 bases respectively, with 11 bases between them. Per germline, CDR1 MGHRA and CDR2 YSYEKL. The CDR3 has 14 amino acids.

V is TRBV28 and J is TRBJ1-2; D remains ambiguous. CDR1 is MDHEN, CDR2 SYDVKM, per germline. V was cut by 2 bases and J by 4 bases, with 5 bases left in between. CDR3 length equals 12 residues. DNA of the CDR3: TGTGCCAGCAGTTTACGCACCTATGGCTACACCTTC. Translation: CASSLRTYGYTF.

The chain's CDR3 is CASTISGGAETQYF. DNA for the CDR3: TGTGCCAGCACTATTAGCGGGGGTGCGGAGACCCAGTACTTC. The V call is TRBV7-9, the J call TRBJ2-5; 9 bases match TRBD2. The CDR3 consists of 14 residues. CDR1 is SEHNR and CDR2 is FQNEAQ in the germline V gene (reference sequence). V was clipped by 7 bases and J by 5 bases; unmatched bases: 8. Full variable domain (outside the CDR3, taken from reference TRBV7-9 and TRBJ2-5): DTGVSQNPRHKITKRGQNVTFRCDPISEHNRLYWYRQTLGQGPEFLTYFQNEAQLEKSRLLSDRFSAERPKGSFSTLEIQRTEQGDSAMYLCASTISGGAETQYFGPGTRLLVL.

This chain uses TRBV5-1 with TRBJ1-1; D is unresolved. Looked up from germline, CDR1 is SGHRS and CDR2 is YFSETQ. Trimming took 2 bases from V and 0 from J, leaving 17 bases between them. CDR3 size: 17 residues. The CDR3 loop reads CASSFISGRHMNTEAFF. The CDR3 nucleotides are TGCGCCAGCAGCTTTATTTCAGGCCGCCACATGAACACTGAAGCTTTCTTT.

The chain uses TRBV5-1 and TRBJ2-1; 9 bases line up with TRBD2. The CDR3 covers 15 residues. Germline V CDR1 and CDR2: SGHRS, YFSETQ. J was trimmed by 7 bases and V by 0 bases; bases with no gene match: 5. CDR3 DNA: TGCGCCAGCAGCTTGGCCGCGGCGGGAGGGAATGAGCAGTTCTTC. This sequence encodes CASSLAAAGGNEQFF.

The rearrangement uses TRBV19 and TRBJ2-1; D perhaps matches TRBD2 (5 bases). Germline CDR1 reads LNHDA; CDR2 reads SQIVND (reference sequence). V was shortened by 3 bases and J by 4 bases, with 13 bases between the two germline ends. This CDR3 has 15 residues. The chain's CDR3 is CASSMWLGGYNEQFF. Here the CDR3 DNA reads TGTGCCAGTAGTATGTGGCTAGGAGGTTACAATGAGCAGTTCTTC.

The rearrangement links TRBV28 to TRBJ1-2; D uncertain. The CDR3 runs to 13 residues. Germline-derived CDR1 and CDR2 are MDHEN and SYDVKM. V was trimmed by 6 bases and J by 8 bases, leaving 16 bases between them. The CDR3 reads CASSPSNGYGYTF. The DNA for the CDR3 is TGTGCCAGCAGCCCCAGTAACGGTTACGGCTACACCTTC.

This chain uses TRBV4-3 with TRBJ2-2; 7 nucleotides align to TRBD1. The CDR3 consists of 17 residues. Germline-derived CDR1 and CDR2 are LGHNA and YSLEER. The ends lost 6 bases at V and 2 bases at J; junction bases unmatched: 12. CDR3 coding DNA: TGCGCCAGCAGTGGGACAGCTGCTCCCCTCAACACCGGGGAGCTGTTTTTT. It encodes CASSGTAAPLNTGELFF.

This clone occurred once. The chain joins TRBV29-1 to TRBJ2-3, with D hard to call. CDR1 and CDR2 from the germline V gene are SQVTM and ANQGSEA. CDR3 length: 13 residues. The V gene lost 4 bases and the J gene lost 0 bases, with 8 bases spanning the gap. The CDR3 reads CSVGKPSTDTQYF. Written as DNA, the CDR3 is TGCAGCGTTGGGAAGCCAAGCACAGATACGCAGTATTTT.